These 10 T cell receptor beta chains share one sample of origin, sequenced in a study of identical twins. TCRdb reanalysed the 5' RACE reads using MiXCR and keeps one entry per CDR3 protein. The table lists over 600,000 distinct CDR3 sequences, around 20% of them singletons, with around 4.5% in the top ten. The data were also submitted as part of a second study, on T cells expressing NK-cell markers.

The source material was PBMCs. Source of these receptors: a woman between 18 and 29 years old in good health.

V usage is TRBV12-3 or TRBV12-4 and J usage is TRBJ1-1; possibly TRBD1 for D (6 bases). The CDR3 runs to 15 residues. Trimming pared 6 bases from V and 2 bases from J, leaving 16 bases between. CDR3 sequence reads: CASSRTGTTNTEAFF. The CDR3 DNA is TGTGCCAGCAGCCGAACTGGGACAACCAACACTGAAGCTTTCTTT.

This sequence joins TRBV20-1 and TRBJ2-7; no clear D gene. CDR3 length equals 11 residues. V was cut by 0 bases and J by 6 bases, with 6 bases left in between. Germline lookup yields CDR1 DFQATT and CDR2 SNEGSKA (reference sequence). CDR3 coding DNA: TGCAGTGCTAGAGAGGCCCGCGAGCAGTACTTC. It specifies CSAREAREQYF.

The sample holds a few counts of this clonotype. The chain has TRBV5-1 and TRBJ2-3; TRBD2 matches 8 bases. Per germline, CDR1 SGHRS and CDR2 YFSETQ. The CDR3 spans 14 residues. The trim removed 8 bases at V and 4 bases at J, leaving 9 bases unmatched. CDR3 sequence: CASNQAGDADTQYF. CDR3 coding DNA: TGCGCCAGTAATCAAGCGGGGGATGCAGATACGCAGTATTTT.

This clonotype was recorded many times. CDR3 nucleotide sequence: TGTGCCAGCTCACCATTGGGTTCTGAAGCTTTCTTT. Its translation: CASSPLGSEAFF. The genes are TRBV18 and TRBJ1-1; D ambiguous. This CDR3 region has 12 residues. V was cut by 2 bases and J by 6 bases, with 7 bases left in between. Germline CDR1 is KGHSH and CDR2 is LQKENI.

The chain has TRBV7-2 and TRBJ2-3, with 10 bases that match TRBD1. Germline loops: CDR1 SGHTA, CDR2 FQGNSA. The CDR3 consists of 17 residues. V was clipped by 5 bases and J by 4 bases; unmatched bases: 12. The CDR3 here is CASSRTGTGVGADTQYF. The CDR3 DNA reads TGTGCCAGCAGCCGGACCGGGACAGGGGTTGGGGCAGATACGCAGTATTTT.

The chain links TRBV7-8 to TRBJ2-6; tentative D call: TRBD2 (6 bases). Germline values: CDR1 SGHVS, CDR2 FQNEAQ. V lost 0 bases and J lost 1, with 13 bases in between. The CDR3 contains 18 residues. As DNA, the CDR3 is TGTGCCAGCAGCTTAGCTAACTCCCGGGGGTCTGGGGCCAACGTCCTGACTTTC. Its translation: CASSLANSRGSGANVLTF.

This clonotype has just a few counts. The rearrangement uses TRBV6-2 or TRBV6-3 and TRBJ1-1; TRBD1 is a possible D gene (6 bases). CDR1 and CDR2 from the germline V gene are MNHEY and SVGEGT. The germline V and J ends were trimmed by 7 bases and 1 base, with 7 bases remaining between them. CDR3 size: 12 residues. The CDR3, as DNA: TGTGCCAGCAAGGACAGGAACACTGAAGCTTTCTTT. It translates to CASKDRNTEAFF.

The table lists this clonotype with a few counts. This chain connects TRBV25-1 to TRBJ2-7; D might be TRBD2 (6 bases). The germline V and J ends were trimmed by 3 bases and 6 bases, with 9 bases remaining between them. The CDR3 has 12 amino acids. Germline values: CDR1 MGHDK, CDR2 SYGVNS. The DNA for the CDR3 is TGTGCCAGCAGTGAGGAAGCGGGCGAGCAGTACTTC. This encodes CASSEEAGEQYF.

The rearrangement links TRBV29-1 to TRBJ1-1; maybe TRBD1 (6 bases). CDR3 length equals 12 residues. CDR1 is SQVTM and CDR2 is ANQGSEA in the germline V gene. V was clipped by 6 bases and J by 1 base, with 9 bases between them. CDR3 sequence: CSVTGTNTEAFF. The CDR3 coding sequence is TGCAGCGTGACAGGAACGAACACTGAAGCTTTCTTT.

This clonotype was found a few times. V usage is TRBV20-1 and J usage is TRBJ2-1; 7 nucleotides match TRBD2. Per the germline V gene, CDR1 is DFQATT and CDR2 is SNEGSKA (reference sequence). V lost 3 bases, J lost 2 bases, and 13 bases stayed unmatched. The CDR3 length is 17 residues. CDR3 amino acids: CSARGSSTGGTYNEQFF. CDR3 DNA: TGCAGTGCTAGGGGTAGCTCGACGGGAGGCACCTACAATGAGCAGTTCTTC.